This TCR beta chain came from a study of T cells expressing NK-cell markers (TCRdb year 2020). Context from the whole study: TCR beta-chain repertoires were profiled in sorted CD3+CD56+NKG2C+, CD3+CD56+NKG2C- and CD3+CD56-NKG2C+ T-cell subsets from about 8 donors. All eight donors whose samples were sequenced were randomly selected healthy volunteers, three of them men and five women. Sequencing of the libraries produced 2 x 150 bp reads on Illumina HiSeq 2000/2500, MiSeq or NextSeq. Of the eight sequenced donors, seven were found to be HCMV-seropositive and one was found to be HCMV-seronegative.

From cysteine to phenylalanine, the CDR3 is 12 amino acids long. The nucleotide record is missing. Sequencing used an Illumina HiSeq 2000. 5'RACE template switching, by which a universal primer site and unique molecular identifiers were added, was used to make TCR beta cDNA libraries. cDNA synthesis was primed from the TCR beta constant segment and was followed by two successive PCR amplification steps. Per the source publication's procedure: MIGEC handled demultiplexing of the reads and grouping by UMI, while MiTCR was used to assemble and quantify clonotypes. To exclude erroneous sequences, any TCR cDNA sequence not supported by at least two reads was discarded. The tcR package was used for downstream repertoire analysis, and clonotypes were matched between fractions using CDR3 nucleotide sequence together with V segment. VDJmatch was used to annotate antigen specificity against VDJdb, with one amino acid substitution in CDR3 permitted. TCRdb reprocessed the reads and lists each CDR3 protein sequence as a single entry, with no DNA. The V and J calls were determined by TCRdb, not by the authors. The sample table includes 500,000 or so distinct CDR3 sequences. Around 3.3% of the sample lies in the top ten.

To determine HCMV serostatus, a commercial ELISA kit was used to detect HCMV-specific IgG in serum. Peripheral blood mononuclear cells were isolated from blood by Ficoll density gradient centrifugation. Beyond this particular receptor, the publication reports: It remained unclear whether the expanded NKG2C-expressing T cell clones were specific for HCMV antigens. Those dominant clonotypes were again the most abundant among CD3+CD56-NKG2C+ cells in a handful of donors, at about 25-60.1%. In several donors, the dominant CD3+CD56+NKG2C+ clonotypes ranked among the top 10 CD8+ clonotypes, making up roughly 1.0-7.5% of CD8+ T cells.

With regard to this clonotype: This receptor's antigen is unknown.

Input material: blood T cells: a sorted CD56 or NKG2C T cell subset, CD4+ or CD8+ T cells, or bulk PBMC T cells (not recorded which). The rearrangement combines TRBV12-3 or TRBV12-4 with TRBJ2-3; without DNA, the TCRdb call of TRBD2 cannot be checked. This TCR came from a man between 18 and 35 years old in good health. Donor details come from another sample of the same person, matched by shared clones. CDR3 protein: CASAQAGDTQYF.